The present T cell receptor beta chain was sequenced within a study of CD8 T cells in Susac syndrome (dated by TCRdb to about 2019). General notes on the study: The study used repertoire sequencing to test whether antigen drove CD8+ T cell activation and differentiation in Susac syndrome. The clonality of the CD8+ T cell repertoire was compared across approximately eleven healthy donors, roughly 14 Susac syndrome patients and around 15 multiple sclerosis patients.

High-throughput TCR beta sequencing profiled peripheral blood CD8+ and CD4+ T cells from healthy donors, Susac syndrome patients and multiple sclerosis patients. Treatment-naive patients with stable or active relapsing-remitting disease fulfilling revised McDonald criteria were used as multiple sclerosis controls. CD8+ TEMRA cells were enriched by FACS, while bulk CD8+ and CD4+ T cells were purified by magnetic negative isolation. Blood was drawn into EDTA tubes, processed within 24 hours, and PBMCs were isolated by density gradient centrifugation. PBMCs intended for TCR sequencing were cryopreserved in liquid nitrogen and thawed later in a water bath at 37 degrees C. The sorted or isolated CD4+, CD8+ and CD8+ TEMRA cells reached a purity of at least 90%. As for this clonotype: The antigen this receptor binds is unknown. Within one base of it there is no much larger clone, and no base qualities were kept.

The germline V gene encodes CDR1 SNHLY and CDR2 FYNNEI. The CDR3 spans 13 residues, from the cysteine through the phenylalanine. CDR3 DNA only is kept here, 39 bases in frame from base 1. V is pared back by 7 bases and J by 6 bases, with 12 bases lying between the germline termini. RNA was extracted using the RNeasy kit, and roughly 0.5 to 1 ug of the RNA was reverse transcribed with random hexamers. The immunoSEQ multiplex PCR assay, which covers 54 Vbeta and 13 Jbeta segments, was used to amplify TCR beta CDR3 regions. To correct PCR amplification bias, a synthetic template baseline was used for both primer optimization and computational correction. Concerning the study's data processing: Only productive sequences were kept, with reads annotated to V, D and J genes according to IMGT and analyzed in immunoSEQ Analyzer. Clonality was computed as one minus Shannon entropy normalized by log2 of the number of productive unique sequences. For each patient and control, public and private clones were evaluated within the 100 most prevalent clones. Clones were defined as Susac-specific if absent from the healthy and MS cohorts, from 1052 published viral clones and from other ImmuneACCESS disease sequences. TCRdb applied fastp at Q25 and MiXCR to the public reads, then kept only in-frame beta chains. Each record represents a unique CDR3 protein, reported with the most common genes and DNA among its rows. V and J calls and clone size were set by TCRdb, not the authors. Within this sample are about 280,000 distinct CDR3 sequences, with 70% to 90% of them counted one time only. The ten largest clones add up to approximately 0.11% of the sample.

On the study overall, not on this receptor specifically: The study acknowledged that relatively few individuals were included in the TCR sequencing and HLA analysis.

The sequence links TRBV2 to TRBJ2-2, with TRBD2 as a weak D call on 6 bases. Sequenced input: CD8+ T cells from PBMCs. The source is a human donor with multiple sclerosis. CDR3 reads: CASTWGEAGELFF. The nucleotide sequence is TGTGCCAGCACGTGGGGGGAGGCCGGGGAGCTGTTTTTT.